This T cell receptor beta chain was documented in a study of blood T cell repertoires in COVID-19. Study-level information: Specimens from acute and convalescent COVID-19 originated in the United States, Italy and Spain. The cDNA or gDNA used as material had been derived from T cells, B-cell-depleted T cells, or PBMCs.

As originally analysed: Amplification of reference gene primers provided the estimated nucleated cell counts. TCRdb's table, derived via immunoSEQ multiplex PCR, lists solely in-frame clones and lacks some. V, J and clone size reflect that table, while D and trimming were determined from the DNA. This table holds 200,000 to 250,000 clones, around 90% found once. The sample consisted of peripheral blood. The sequence came from an older man with acute or convalescent COVID-19.

The CDR3 coding sequence is TGTGCCAGCTCCCCGCCAGGGGGTTCACCCCTCCACTTT. Translated: CASSPPGGSPLHF. This chain connects TRBV18 to TRBJ1-6, with 7 bases identical to TRBD1. V lost 6 bases to trimming and J lost 9 bases; unmatched junction nucleotides: 5. This CDR3 has 13 amino acids. CDR1 and CDR2 from the germline V gene are KGHSH and LQKENI.